This T cell receptor (beta chain) originates from a study of early T cells in non-severe SARS-CoV-2 infection (dated by TCRdb to about 2021). About the full investigation: Bulk RNA from unsorted whole blood was used for TCR sequencing, so alpha and beta chains could not be paired. Points the paper makes about the study in general: VDJdb matching was skewed toward anti-spike CD8 responses and likely underestimated virus-specific expansions by missing private and CD4 specificities.

Comment on this clonotype: Its specific antigen is unknown. Within one base of it there is no much larger clone, and no base qualities were kept.

This was a case-control study nested in a cohort of healthcare workers in London, UK, who had nasopharyngeal swab PCR tests and blood samples taken every week. Between 23 and 31 March 2020, the week of the UK lockdown, healthcare workers were enrolled and then followed up weekly for as long as 16 weeks. V and J lose 7 bases and 2 bases, and a span of 14 bases separates them. Its CDR3 holds 14 amino acids, cysteine through phenylalanine. Here the CDR3 DNA is all that survives: 42 bases in frame from base 1. According to the germline V gene, CDR1 reads SGHTA and CDR2 reads FQGNSA. Library generation was performed with 5' RACE. The sequencing machine was a NextSeq 500. Unique molecular identifiers were attached to individual cDNA molecules in the TCR library protocol so that sequencing error and PCR bias could be corrected. TCR alpha and beta chains were both sequenced, and the abundances of alpha and beta sequences in each sample were closely correlated with each other. Per the source publication's procedure: Decombinator V4 was used to annotate the V gene, J gene and CDR3 of the TCR sequences. TCRs were defined as expanded if a significant change between any two time points was detected under a Poisson model with p below 0.0001. TCR abundances were normalised to the total number of TCRs sequenced in each sample and reported as counts per million. TRAV1-2 paired with TRAJ12, TRAJ20 or TRAJ33 defined MAIT TCRs, while TRAV10 paired with TRAJ18 defined iNKT TCRs. VDJdb, accessed on 1 November 2021, was searched for TCRs annotated for CMV, EBV and SARS-CoV-2, and TCRs annotated for more than one antigen were excluded. TCRdb applied fastp at Q25 and MiXCR to the public reads, then kept only in-frame beta chains. Every entry covers one CDR3 protein and lists the most common genes and DNA from its rows. For this entry, the V and J calls and clone size follow TCRdb and not the study's own pipeline. The sample records 60,000 or so distinct CDR3 sequences, more than 8.5% of which are singletons. The top ten clonotypes cover 15% to 20% of the sample.

The V gene is TRBV7-2 and the J gene is TRBJ2-5; perhaps TRBD1 is the D gene, with 6 bases matching. Input material: whole blood. This clonotype was obtained from an adult who was a healthcare worker with PCR-confirmed SARS-CoV-2 infection or an uninfected control (not recorded which). For the CDR3, the sequence is CASTRAGAQETQYF. The bases read TGTGCCAGCACCCGAGCAGGGGCTCAAGAGACCCAGTACTTC. The entire variable domain, with the stretches around the CDR3 drawn from the reference TRBV7-2 and TRBJ2-5 proteins, is GAGVSQSPSNKVTEKGKDVELRCDPISGHTALYWYRQSLGQGLEFLIYFQGNSAPDKSGLPSDRFSAERTGGSVSTLTIQRTQQEDSAVYLCASTRAGAQETQYFGPGTRLLVL.